This T cell receptor beta chain was recovered during a study of shared clonotypes between healthy human individuals. Study-wide results and limits: As a rule, naive subsets had a larger estimated richness than memory subsets.

As for this clone: Antigen specificity is unknown.

Germline V gene sequence: CDR1 LNHNV, CDR2 YYDKDF (reference sequence). There are 15 residues in the CDR3. Trimming stripped 0 bases from V and 5 bases from J, with 11 bases between. In replicate PCRs of sorted subsets, roughly 200 ng DNA, approximately 30,000 T cell genomes, was used. The data were produced by immunoSEQ multiplex PCR, yet TCRdb's version contains in-frame clones alone and is incomplete. The data contain around 1.6 million clones, 95% to 99% of them singletons. The material sequenced was naive CD4+ T cells sorted from blood. The subset denotes: CD45RA+ positively selected. The chain has TRBV15 and TRBJ1-5; D is uncertain. The receptor was derived from a man aged 25 to 40 in good health. In DNA form, the CDR3 reads TGTGCCACCAGCAGAGACCCGGGTGGGTATCAGCCCCAGCATTTT. It codes for CATSRDPGGYQPQHF.